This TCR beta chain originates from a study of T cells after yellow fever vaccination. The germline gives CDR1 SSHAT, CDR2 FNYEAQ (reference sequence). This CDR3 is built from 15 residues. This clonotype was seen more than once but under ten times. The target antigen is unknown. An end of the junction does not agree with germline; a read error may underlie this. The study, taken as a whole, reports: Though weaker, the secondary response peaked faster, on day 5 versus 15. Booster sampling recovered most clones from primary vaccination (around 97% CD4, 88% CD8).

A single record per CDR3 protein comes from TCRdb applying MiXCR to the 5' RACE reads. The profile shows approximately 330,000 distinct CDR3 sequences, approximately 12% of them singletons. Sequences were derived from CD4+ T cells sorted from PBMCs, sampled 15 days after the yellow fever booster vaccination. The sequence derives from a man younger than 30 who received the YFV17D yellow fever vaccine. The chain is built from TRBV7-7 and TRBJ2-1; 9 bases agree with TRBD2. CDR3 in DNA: TGTGCTAGCAGCGCGGGGACTAGCCGGTACAATGAGCAGTTCTTC. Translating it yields CASSAGTSRYNEQFF.